Shown below are 8 T cell receptor beta chains from a single sample sequenced in a study of blood T cell repertoires in COVID-19. The method was immunoSEQ multiplex PCR; TCRdb's version includes in-frame clones alone and lacks a portion of them. The sample carries under 200,000 clones, about 80% recorded once. The sample consisted of peripheral blood. The receptors come from a man between 65 and 80 years old with active or convalescent COVID-19.

This chain connects TRBV27 to TRBJ2-4; the match to TRBD1 covers 7 bases. Trimming removed 5 bases from V and 1 base from J; junction bases left unmatched: 8. The CDR3 has 16 amino acids. The V gene's germline CDR1 is MNHEY and CDR2 SMNVEV (reference sequence). Here the CDR3 reads CASSPKTGLAKNIQYF. DNA for the CDR3: TGTGCCAGCAGTCCTAAGACAGGGTTGGCCAAAAACATTCAGTACTTC.

The CDR3 region has the DNA TGTGCCAGCAGCTTAGCCCTAGCGGGGGACTACACCGGGGAGCTGTTTTTT. Translation: CASSLALAGDYTGELFF. The chain carries TRBV7-6 and TRBJ2-2; the match to TRBD2 covers 10 bases. From germline, CDR1 is SGHVS and CDR2 FNYEAQ. The V gene end was trimmed by 0 bases and the J gene end by 3 bases; junction bases not matched to a gene: 4. This CDR3 comprises 17 residues. Full variable domain (outside the CDR3, taken from reference TRBV7-6 and TRBJ2-2): GAGVSQSPRYKVTKRGQDVALRCDPISGHVSLYWYRQALGQGPEFLTYFNYEAQQDKSGLPNDRFSAERPEGSISTLTIQRTEQRDSAMYRCASSLALAGDYTGELFFGEGSRLTVL.

The chain employs TRBV4-1 and TRBJ1-2; D perhaps matches TRBD1 (6 bases). This CDR3 region has 15 residues. CDR1 is MGHRA and CDR2 is YSYEKL in the germline V gene. V was trimmed by 4 bases and J by 2 bases, leaving 14 bases between them. The CDR3 nucleotides read TGCGCCAGCAGCCCCCGGGACACCGAAAACTATGGCTACACCTTC. Its translation is CASSPRDTENYGYTF.

The chain combines TRBV5-1 with TRBJ2-7; 8 nucleotides align to TRBD1. V shed 3 bases and J 5 bases; nucleotides not matched to a gene: 10. CDR1 is SGHRS, CDR2 YFSETQ, per germline. This CDR3 region has 15 residues. The CDR3 DNA reads as TGCGCCAGCAGCTCGGCAGGGGGCGCCCCCAACGAGCAGTACTTC. This encodes CASSSAGGAPNEQYF.

This clone occurred a few times. The chain couples TRBV27 to TRBJ1-2; possible D gene TRBD1, 6 bases. Germline-derived CDR1 and CDR2 are MNHEY and SMNVEV (reference sequence). The CDR3 has 13 amino acids. Trimming left V 5 bases short and J 4 bases short, with 11 bases between. CDR3 sequence reads: CASSATGFYGYTF. CDR3 sequence (DNA): TGTGCCAGCAGTGCAACAGGGTTCTATGGCTACACCTTC.

V and J are TRBV5-5 and TRBJ1-6, with 7 bases matching TRBD1. The CDR3 length is 16 residues. Trimming took 4 bases from V and 5 from J; bases not matched to a gene: 9. The germline V gene has CDR1 SGHKS and CDR2 YYEKEE (reference sequence). CDR3 loop: CASSAATGFDNSPLHF. Written as DNA, the CDR3 is TGTGCCAGCAGCGCGGCGACAGGGTTCGATAATTCACCCCTCCACTTT.

V gene TRBV30 combines with J gene TRBJ1-5; D is unclear. The germline V gene encodes CDR1 GTSNPN and CDR2 SVGIG (reference sequence). Between the trimmed V and J ends, which lost 1 base and 7 bases, there was a span of 11 bases. The CDR3 has 13 residues. The CDR3 nucleotides are TGTGCCTGGAGTGACCGGGGTGAACAGCCCCAGCATTTT. Protein: CAWSDRGEQPQHF.

In this sample, this clone turned up once. The rearrangement uses TRBV19 and TRBJ1-2; no clear D gene. The V and J ends lost 6 bases and 3 bases respectively, with 14 bases between them. Germline assignment: CDR1 LNHDA and CDR2 SQIVND (reference sequence). The CDR3 extends over 14 amino acids. CDR3 residues: CASSRGSRDYGYTF. CDR3 nucleotide sequence: TGTGCCAGTAGCCGCGGGTCGAGAGACTATGGCTACACCTTC.